This record covers a single T cell receptor (beta chain). As yet, its antigen is unknown. This sample is part of a study of beta chain features in type 1 diabetes. Study-level information: All of the samples together had 107,917,701 sorted cells examined. Study results and caveats: These data did not resolve whether HLA type affects TCRB rearrangement. The study found fewer insertions and more deletions at VDJ junctions in type 1 diabetes patients.

Reverse transcribing all isolated RNA meant expressed TCRB transcripts were sequenced. The assay was immunoSEQ multiplex PCR, and TCRdb's table has in-frame clones only and misses some. The repertoire consists of about 130,000 clones, with 9.2% occurring once and the leading ten covering around 0.63%. The germline gives CDR1 SGHDN, CDR2 FVKESK. V lost 1 base and J lost 5; bases outside the gene matches: 2. The CDR3 is 14 residues long. The sequence was obtained from a man between 18 and 35 years old in good health. The J gene is TRBJ2-4, the V gene TRBV14, with 7 bases that match TRBD1. Material: central memory CD4+ T cells from blood. CDR3 DNA sequence: TGTGCCAGCAGCCAAGTTACAGGGGAAAACATTCAGTACTTC. Protein product: CASSQVTGENIQYF.